Following are 17 T cell receptor beta chains from one sample sequenced in a study of cytomegalovirus exposure and HLA in healthy donors. The protocol was immunoSEQ multiplex PCR, while the TCRdb copy is restricted to in-frame clones and leaves out a portion. Altogether about 63,000 clones are present, more than 80% being singletons, with the ten largest covering roughly 1.2%. Sequencing was performed on PBMCs. The receptors come from a woman aged 18-29 years in good health and CMV-seronegative.

J is TRBJ2-7 and V is TRBV5-1; D might be TRBD2 (7 bases). V lost 0 bases and J lost 0, with 19 bases in between. The length of the CDR3 is 18 residues. Germline loops: CDR1 SGHRS, CDR2 YFSETQ. The CDR3 spells CASSLASGRGTSSYEQYF. CDR3 DNA: TGCGCCAGCAGCTTGGCGTCAGGGAGGGGGACCAGCTCCTACGAGCAGTACTTC.

The chain joins TRBV4-2 to TRBJ2-3, with D maybe TRBD1 (6 bases). Trimming took 4 bases from V and 0 from J, leaving 17 bases between them. Germline CDR1 and CDR2: LGHNA and YNFKEQ. There are 17 residues in the CDR3. The CDR3 reads CASSPSLGAPSTDTQYF. CDR3 nucleotides: TGTGCCAGCAGCCCAAGTTTGGGGGCTCCTAGCACAGATACGCAGTATTTT.

The chain uses TRBV27 and TRBJ1-2, with a possible D match to TRBD1 (6 bases). The V end was cut by 3 bases, the J end by 0 bases, with 8 bases between. This CDR3 is built from 14 residues. Germline V lookup: CDR1 MNHEY, CDR2 SMNVEV (reference sequence). In nucleotides, the CDR3 is TGTGCCAGCAGTTTGAGGGGGACTAACTATGGCTACACCTTC. Translation: CASSLRGTNYGYTF.

The V gene is TRBV4-1, the J gene TRBJ2-7, with 7 bases identical to TRBD2. There are 15 residues in the CDR3. Per germline, CDR1 MGHRA and CDR2 YSYEKL. V lost 0 bases to trimming and J lost 3 bases; unmatched junction nucleotides: 5. The DNA for the CDR3 is TGCGCCAGCAGCCAAGATCCCCTAGCGGACTACGAGCAGTACTTC. This codes for CASSQDPLADYEQYF.

The CDR3 reads CASRSSFRDRKDSPLHF. DNA for the CDR3: TGTGCCAGCAGATCTTCCTTCCGGGACAGGAAGGATTCACCCCTCCACTTT. The chain employs TRBV28 and TRBJ1-6, with 8 bases lining up with TRBD1. CDR1 MDHEN and CDR2 SYDVKM come from the germline V gene. The junction had 15 bases not matched to a gene; V was cut back by 6 bases and J by 8 bases. The CDR3 contains 17 residues.

V and J are TRBV28 and TRBJ2-7, with 9 positions matching TRBD1. V was clipped by 6 bases and J by 2 bases; unmatched bases: 11. Germline V gives CDR1 MDHEN, CDR2 SYDVKM. The CDR3 loop spans 16 amino acids. The CDR3 sequence is CASSPTGGLRAYEQYF. CDR3 DNA: TGTGCCAGCAGCCCAACAGGGGGCCTACGGGCCTACGAGCAGTACTTC.

The rearrangement uses TRBV9 and TRBJ2-2, with 7 positions matching TRBD1. Losses at the gene ends were 1 base for V and 7 bases for J; bases not matched to a gene: 10. Germline V gene lookup returns CDR1 SGDLS and CDR2 YYNGEE. The CDR3 totals 16 residues. CDR3 sequence reads: CASSVQGGAVSGELFF. CDR3 in DNA: TGTGCCAGCAGCGTACAAGGGGGCGCAGTGAGCGGGGAGCTGTTTTTT.

This clone has just a few counts. The chain employs TRBV18 and TRBJ2-7, with 8 bases aligning to TRBD1. The ends lost 4 bases at V and 4 bases at J; junction bases unmatched: 6. This CDR3 is 14 amino acids long. The germline V gene encodes CDR1 KGHSH and CDR2 LQKENI. CDR3 protein: CASSQDRDDYEQYF. The CDR3 DNA sequence: TGTGCCAGCTCACAGGACAGGGATGATTACGAGCAGTACTTC.

The chain links TRBV15 to TRBJ2-7; no reliable D call. Germline CDR1 LNHNV, CDR2 YYDKDF (reference sequence). V dropped 0 bases and J dropped 4 bases, with 16 bases sitting between them. This CDR3 has 16 residues. The CDR3 DNA follows: TGTGCCACCAGCAGAGATATAGGCCTCCCCGGGTACGAGCAGTACTTC. This gives the protein CATSRDIGLPGYEQYF.

The chain uses TRBV15 and TRBJ2-5, with TRBD2 matching 7 bases. V shed 0 bases and J 10 bases; nucleotides not matched to a gene: 11. This CDR3 has 15 residues. Germline V gene data show CDR1 as LNHNV and CDR2 as YYDKDF (reference sequence). Written as DNA, the CDR3 is TGTGCCACCAGCAGAGAGGGCGGGAGCCGGGTTTACCAGTACTTC. Protein sequence: CATSREGGSRVYQYF.

Regarding this clone: The sample contains more than one DNA sequence encoding this CDR3. This chain joins TRBV4-1 and TRBJ2-5; 11 bases fit TRBD2. CDR3 size: 16 residues. The germline gives CDR1 MGHRA, CDR2 YSYEKL. V gave up 0 bases and J gave up 3 bases; unmatched junction bases: 3. The CDR3 DNA sequence: TGCGCCAGCAGCCAAGAAGGGACTAGCGGAGAAGAGACCCAGTACTTC. The encoded protein is CASSQEGTSGEETQYF.

This clone occurred a few times. This chain joins TRBV14 and TRBJ2-7, with TRBD1 as a possible D gene (5 bases). The CDR3 runs 16 residues. Germline V gene data show CDR1 as SGHDN and CDR2 as FVKESK. Between the trimmed V and J ends, which lost 2 bases and 2 bases, there was a span of 16 bases. The CDR3 reads CASSQLRTGGTYEQYF. DNA for the CDR3: TGTGCCAGCAGCCAACTCCGCACAGGTGGAACCTACGAGCAGTACTTC. Combining the CDR3 with reference TRBV14 and TRBJ2-7 gives the whole variable domain EAGVTQFPSHSVIEKGQTVTLRCDPISGHDNLYWYRRVMGKEIKFLLHFVKESKQDESGMPNNRFLAERTGGTYSTLKVQPAELEDSGVYFCASSQLRTGGTYEQYFGPGTRLTVT.

The CDR3 bases are TGCGCCAGCAGCCAGGGACTAGTTCAATCCAAAGATACGCAGTATTTT. Its protein is CASSQGLVQSKDTQYF. The chain carries TRBV5-1 and TRBJ2-3; 8 bases align to TRBD2. V lost 4 bases and J lost 5; bases outside the gene matches: 12. The CDR3 covers 16 residues. Germline V CDR1 and CDR2: SGHRS, YFSETQ.

V and J are TRBV27 and TRBJ1-1; D ambiguous. Trimming pared 0 bases from V and 0 bases from J, leaving 5 bases between. Germline CDR1 and CDR2: MNHEY and SMNVEV (reference sequence). The CDR3 is made up of 14 amino acids. The CDR3 coding sequence is TGTGCCAGCAGTTTATCGGCCATGAACACTGAAGCTTTCTTT. Protein: CASSLSAMNTEAFF.

The CDR3 coding sequence is TGTGCCAGCGCCCTCCTGGGGAGTAACTCCTACAATGAGCAGTTCTTC. As protein: CASALLGSNSYNEQFF. The rearrangement links TRBV28 to TRBJ2-1, with a tentative D call TRBD2 (5 bases). The length of the CDR3 is 16 residues. Germline lookup yields CDR1 MDHEN and CDR2 SYDVKM. V dropped 8 bases and J dropped 0 bases, with 17 bases sitting between them. The full variable domain, in which reference TRBV28 and TRBJ2-1 provide the parts outside the CDR3, is DVKVTQSSRYLVKRTGEKVFLECVQDMDHENMFWYRQDPGLGLRLIYFSYDVKMKEKGDIPEGYSVSREKKERFSLILESASTNQTSMYLCASALLGSNSYNEQFFGPGTRLTVL.

The chain carries TRBV6-9 and TRBJ1-1; the match to TRBD1 covers 8 bases. Germline V gene sequence: CDR1 MNHGY, CDR2 SVAAGI. The V gene end was trimmed by 0 bases and the J gene end by 3 bases; junction bases not matched to a gene: 6. The CDR3 runs to 16 residues. Here the CDR3 DNA reads TGTGCCAGCAGTTATTCCACAGACAGGGGAGACACTGAAGCTTTCTTT. This codes for CASSYSTDRGDTEAFF.

The rearrangement joins TRBV18 to TRBJ2-5; no firm D call. Germline loops: CDR1 KGHSH, CDR2 LQKENI. V dropped 3 bases and J dropped 2 bases, with 4 bases sitting between them. CDR3 length: 12 residues. The CDR3: CASSPNQETQYF. The DNA for the CDR3 is TGTGCCAGCTCACCCAATCAAGAGACCCAGTACTTC.